Described below is a single TCR beta chain sequence and its context. This sample is drawn from a study of Ad26.COV2.S vaccination and SARS-CoV-2 variants. Study details: In the COV1001 trial, the donor was in the Ad26.COV2.S arm. Ad26.COV2.S, an intramuscular injection, was given once or twice 56 days apart.

V lost 2 bases to trimming and J lost 0 bases, with 8 bases between them. Germline CDR1 is LGHDT and CDR2 is YNNKEL (reference sequence). The CDR3 totals 15 residues. Sequenced by immunoSEQ multiplex PCR; TCRdb stores in-frame clones only, minus some. This sample yields about 280,000 clones, of which around 87% are seen a single time; less than 3.5% belongs to the top ten. Sample treatment: over 15 received Ad26.COV2.S at low or high dose, single or two shots; 5 received placebo; per-sample allocation not given. Collection of samples fell on day 63 after the first vaccine or placebo injection. V and J are TRBV3-1 (or the pseudogene TRBV3-2) and TRBJ1-3, with D unclear. This TCR came from a person aged 18-65 years who received the Ad26.COV2.S COVID-19 vaccine or a placebo. The sample here was peripheral blood, taken in a trial of Ad26.COV2.S vaccine versus placebo. CDR3 nucleotide sequence: TGTGCCAGCAGCCAACAGGAGATCTCTGGAAACACCATATATTTT. Its translation is CASSQQEISGNTIYF.